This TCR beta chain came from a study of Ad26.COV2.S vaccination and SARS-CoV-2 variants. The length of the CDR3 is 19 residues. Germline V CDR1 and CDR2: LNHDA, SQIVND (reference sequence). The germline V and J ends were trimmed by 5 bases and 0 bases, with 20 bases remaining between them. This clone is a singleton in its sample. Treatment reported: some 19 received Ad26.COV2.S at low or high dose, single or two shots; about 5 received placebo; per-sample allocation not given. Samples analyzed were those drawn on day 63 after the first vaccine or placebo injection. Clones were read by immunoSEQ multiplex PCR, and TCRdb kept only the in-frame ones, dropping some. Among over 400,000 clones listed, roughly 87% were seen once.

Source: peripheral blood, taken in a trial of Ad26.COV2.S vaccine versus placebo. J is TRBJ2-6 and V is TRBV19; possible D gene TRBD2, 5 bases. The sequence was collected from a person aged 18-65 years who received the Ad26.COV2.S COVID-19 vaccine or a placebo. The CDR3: CASSPNRGTDYSGANVLTF. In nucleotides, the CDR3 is TGTGCCAGTAGTCCCAACCGCGGAACCGACTACTCTGGGGCCAACGTCCTGACTTTC.